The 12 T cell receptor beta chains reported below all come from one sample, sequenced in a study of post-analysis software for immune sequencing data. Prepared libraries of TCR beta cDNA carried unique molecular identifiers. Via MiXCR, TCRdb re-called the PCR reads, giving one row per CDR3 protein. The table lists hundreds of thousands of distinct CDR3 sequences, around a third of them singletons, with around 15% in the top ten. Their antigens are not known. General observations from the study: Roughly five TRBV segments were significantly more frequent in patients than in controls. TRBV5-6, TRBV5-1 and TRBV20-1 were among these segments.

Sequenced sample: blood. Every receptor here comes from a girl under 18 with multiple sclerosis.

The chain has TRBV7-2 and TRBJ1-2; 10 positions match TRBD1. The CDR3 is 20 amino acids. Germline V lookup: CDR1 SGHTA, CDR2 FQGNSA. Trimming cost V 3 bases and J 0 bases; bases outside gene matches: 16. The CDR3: CASSFFQRRGTGDTNYGYTF. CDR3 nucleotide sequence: TGTGCCAGCAGCTTCTTCCAGCGCCGGGGGACAGGGGATACTAACTATGGCTACACCTTC.

The CDR3 sequence: CASGGRGGEKLFF. The CDR3 DNA is TGTGCCAGCGGGGGCAGGGGAGGTGAAAAACTGTTTTTT. The V gene is TRBV3-1, the J gene TRBJ1-4; D possibly corresponds to TRBD1 (6 bases). The CDR3 loop spans 13 amino acids. CDR1 LGHDT and CDR2 YNNKEL come from the germline V gene (reference sequence). Trimming took off 8 bases at V and 7 bases at J, with 14 bases between the two ends. Full variable domain (missing parts from reference TRBV3-1 and TRBJ1-4): DTAVSQTPKYLVTQMGNDKSIKCEQNLGHDTMYWYKQDSKKFLKIMFSYNNKELIINETVPNRFSPKSPDKAHLNLHINSLELGDSAVYFCASGGRGGEKLFFGSGTQLSVL.

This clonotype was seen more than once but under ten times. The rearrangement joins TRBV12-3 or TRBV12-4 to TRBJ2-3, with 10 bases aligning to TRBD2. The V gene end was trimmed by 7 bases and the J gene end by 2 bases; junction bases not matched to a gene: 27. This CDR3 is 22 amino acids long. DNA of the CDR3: TGTGCCAGCATCAAAACTTACAGGGGAATGCCCGGACTAGCGGACGACACAGATACGCAGTATTTT. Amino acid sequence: CASIKTYRGMPGLADDTDTQYF.

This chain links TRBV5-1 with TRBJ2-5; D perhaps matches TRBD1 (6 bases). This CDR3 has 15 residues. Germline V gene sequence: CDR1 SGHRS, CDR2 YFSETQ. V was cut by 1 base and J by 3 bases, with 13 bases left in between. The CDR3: CASSLQGQRKETQYF. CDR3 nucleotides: TGCGCCAGCAGCTTGCAAGGACAGCGGAAAGAGACCCAGTACTTC. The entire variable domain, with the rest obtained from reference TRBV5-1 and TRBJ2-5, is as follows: KAGVTQTPRYLIKTRGQQVTLSCSPISGHRSVSWYQQTPGQGLQFLFEYFSETQRNKGNFPGRFSGRQFSNSRSEMNVSTLELGDSALYLCASSLQGQRKETQYFGPGTRLLVL.

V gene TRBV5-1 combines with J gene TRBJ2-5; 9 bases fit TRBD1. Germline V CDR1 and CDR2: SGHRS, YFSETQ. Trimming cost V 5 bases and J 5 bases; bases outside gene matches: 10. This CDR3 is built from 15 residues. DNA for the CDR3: TGCGCCAGCAGTCCCGGGACAGGGATACAGGAGACCCAGTACTTC. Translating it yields CASSPGTGIQETQYF.

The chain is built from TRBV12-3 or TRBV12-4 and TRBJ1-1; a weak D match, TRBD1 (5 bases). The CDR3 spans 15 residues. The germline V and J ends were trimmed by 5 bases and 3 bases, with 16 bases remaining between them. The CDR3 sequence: CASSPSPGLYTEAFF. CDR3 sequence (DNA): TGTGCCAGCAGTCCTTCCCCGGGACTATACACTGAAGCTTTCTTT.

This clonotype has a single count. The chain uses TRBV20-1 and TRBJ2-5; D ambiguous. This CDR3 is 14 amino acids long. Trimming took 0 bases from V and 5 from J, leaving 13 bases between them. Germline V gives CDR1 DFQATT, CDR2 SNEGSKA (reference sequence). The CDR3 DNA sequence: TGCAGTGCTAGAGATCGTGAAAGGGATGAGACCCAGTACTTC. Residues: CSARDRERDETQYF.

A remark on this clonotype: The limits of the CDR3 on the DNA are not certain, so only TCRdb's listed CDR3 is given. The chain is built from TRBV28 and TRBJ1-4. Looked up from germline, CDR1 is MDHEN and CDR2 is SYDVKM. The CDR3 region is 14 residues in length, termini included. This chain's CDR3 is CASSTSGGQEKLFF.

The CDR3 bases are TGTGCCAGCAGTTACCTGAACGGGCCCTACGAGCAGTACTTC. Translation gives CASSYLNGPYEQYF. J is TRBJ2-7 and V is TRBV6-6; no reliable D call. This CDR3 region has 14 residues. V lost 2 bases, J lost 2 bases, and 10 bases lay in between. Per the germline V gene, CDR1 is MNHNY and CDR2 is SVGAGI (reference sequence).

CDR3 sequence reads: CASSWGQGTGELFF. The CDR3 DNA follows: TGCGCCAGCAGCTGGGGACAGGGCACCGGGGAGCTGTTTTTT. The chain is built from TRBV5-1 and TRBJ2-2, with 9 bases aligning to TRBD1. With 3 bases clipped from V and 4 bases from J, the junction kept 1 base outside the gene matches. Germline-derived CDR1 and CDR2 are SGHRS and YFSETQ. The CDR3 spans 14 residues.

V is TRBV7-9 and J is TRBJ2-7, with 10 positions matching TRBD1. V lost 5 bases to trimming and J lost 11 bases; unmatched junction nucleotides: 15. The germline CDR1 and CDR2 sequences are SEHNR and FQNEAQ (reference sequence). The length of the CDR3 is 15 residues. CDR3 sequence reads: CASSAQSGTGESEYF. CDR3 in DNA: TGTGCCAGCAGCGCGCAAAGCGGGACAGGGGAATCAGAGTACTTC.

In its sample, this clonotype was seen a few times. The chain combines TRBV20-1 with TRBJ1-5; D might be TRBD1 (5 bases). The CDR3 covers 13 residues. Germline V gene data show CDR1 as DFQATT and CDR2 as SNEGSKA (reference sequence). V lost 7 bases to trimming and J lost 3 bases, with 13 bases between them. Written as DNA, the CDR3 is TGCAGTGGTGGGGGAAGGGTCAATCAGCCCCAGCATTTT. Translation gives CSGGGRVNQPQHF.